This T cell receptor beta chain was sequenced for a study of human thymus T cells. Some clones are missing from TCRdb's copy, which holds only in-frame ones; the method was immunoSEQ multiplex PCR. The top ten hold 0.02% to 0.03% of the sample, which has roughly 130,000 clones, around 94% seen once. This CDR3 is built from 11 residues. The germline gives CDR1 SGHNT, CDR2 YYREEE (reference sequence). Trimming cost V 7 bases and J 5 bases, with 10 bases left between them. Note on this clone: Its specificity is not known.

Study-level points and caveats: It looked as if thymic and blood repertoires used V and J genes in a biased way.

Thymus pieces cut out during corrective heart surgery were the tissue that was used. This receptor was obtained from a boy under two years old with a congenital heart defect but otherwise immunologically healthy. The rearrangement links TRBV5-4 to TRBJ2-7; D is possibly TRBD1 (6 bases). The specimen was thymus tissue. The CDR3 loop is CASGRGNEQYF. CDR3 DNA: TGTGCCAGCGGCAGGGGTAACGAGCAGTACTTC.